These 24 T cell receptor beta chains originate from one sample sequenced in a study of blood T cell repertoires in COVID-19. Method: immunoSEQ multiplex PCR; TCRdb's copy keeps in-frame clones and lacks some. The sample shows about 120,000 clones, 90% of them seen only once. What was sequenced was peripheral blood. The receptors stem from a woman aged 55-69 years with COVID-19, enrolled during active disease.

The rearrangement joins TRBV6-4 to TRBJ1-2; D perhaps matches TRBD1 (6 bases). V was pared by 4 bases and J by 5 bases, with 8 bases between. There are 12 residues in the CDR3. CDR1 is MRHNA and CDR2 is SNTAGT in the germline V gene. The CDR3 DNA follows: TGTGCCAGCAGTGCCACAGGGTATGGCTACACCTTC. Translated: CASSATGYGYTF.

In its sample, this clone was seen once. V gene TRBV30 combines with J gene TRBJ2-5, with 14 bases aligning to TRBD2. This CDR3 has 15 residues. V shed 5 bases, J shed 5 bases, and the junction held 7 bases outside the gene matches. Germline V gene sequence: CDR1 GTSNPN, CDR2 SVGIG (reference sequence). The CDR3 sequence is CAWDSGTSGGETQYF. In nucleotides, the CDR3 is TGTGCCTGGGACTCCGGGACTAGCGGGGGTGAGACCCAGTACTTC. Full variable domain (rest looked up from reference TRBV30 and TRBJ2-5): SQTIHQWPATLVQPVGSPLSLECTVEGTSNPNLYWYRQAAGRGLQLLFYSVGIGQISSEVPQNLSASRPQDRQFILSSKKLLLSDSGFYLCAWDSGTSGGETQYFGPGTRLLVL.

The chain has TRBV10-3 and TRBJ1-1; D is unresolved. The germline V gene has CDR1 ENHRY and CDR2 SYGVKD. The CDR3 is 13 residues long. The V and J ends lost 8 bases and 3 bases respectively, with 13 bases between them. The CDR3: CAIGGIGDTEAFF. In DNA form, the CDR3 reads TGTGCCATCGGAGGGATAGGAGACACTGAAGCTTTCTTT.

This chain connects TRBV4-1 to TRBJ2-2, with 13 bases fitting TRBD2. The germline V gene encodes CDR1 MGHRA and CDR2 YSYEKL. The J segment lost 8 bases and the V segment lost 4 bases, leaving 13 bases of the junction unmatched. This CDR3 has 18 residues. The CDR3 reads CASSPLGTSGVLSGELFF. In DNA form, the CDR3 reads TGCGCCAGCAGCCCTCTCGGGACTAGCGGGGTTCTATCTGGGGAGCTGTTTTTT.

The rearrangement links TRBV7-6 to TRBJ2-7; 8 bases match TRBD1. The CDR3 covers 15 residues. The trim removed 1 base at V and 2 bases at J, leaving 4 bases unmatched. Per germline, CDR1 SGHVS and CDR2 FNYEAQ. CDR3 loop: CASSLVGTGPYEQYF. The CDR3 nucleotides are TGTGCCAGCAGCTTAGTTGGGACAGGTCCCTACGAGCAGTACTTC.

V and J are TRBV12-3 or TRBV12-4 and TRBJ2-7, with D possibly TRBD2 on 5 matching bases. The CDR3 is made up of 13 amino acids. V gave up 5 bases and J gave up 3 bases, with 11 bases separating them. CDR3 coding DNA: TGTGCCAGCAGTATCCCAGGAGGCTACGAGCAGTACTTC. Its translation is CASSIPGGYEQYF.

V usage is TRBV5-1 and J usage is TRBJ2-7; D may be TRBD2 (6 bases). This CDR3 comprises 12 residues. CDR1 and CDR2 (germline): SGHRS, YFSETQ. Between the trimmed V and J ends, which lost 4 bases and 3 bases, there was a span of 8 bases. The CDR3 sequence is CASSRDFYEQYF. DNA for the CDR3: TGCGCCAGCAGCCGGGACTTCTACGAGCAGTACTTC. The complete variable domain, with remaining parts taken from reference TRBV5-1 and TRBJ2-7, reads KAGVTQTPRYLIKTRGQQVTLSCSPISGHRSVSWYQQTPGQGLQFLFEYFSETQRNKGNFPGRFSGRQFSNSRSEMNVSTLELGDSALYLCASSRDFYEQYFGPGTRLTVT.

CDR3 sequence (DNA): TGTGCCAGCAGCAAAGAACTACAGGGAACGGGCTACACCTTC. This translates into CASSKELQGTGYTF. The chain links TRBV7-2 to TRBJ1-2; weak D call: TRBD1 (6 bases). The germline V and J ends were trimmed by 5 bases and 8 bases, with 18 bases remaining between them. The germline V gene has CDR1 SGHTA and CDR2 FQGNSA. The CDR3 spans 14 residues.

V is TRBV2 and J is TRBJ2-1, with TRBD1 matching 7 bases. The CDR3 consists of 12 residues. CDR1 and CDR2 from the germline V gene are SNHLY and FYNNEI. After removal of 6 bases from V and 12 bases from J, the junction contained 8 bases not matched to a gene. This CDR3 reads CASRAGQVGQFF. Written as DNA, the CDR3 is TGTGCCAGCAGGGCCGGACAGGTCGGGCAGTTCTTC.

The genes are TRBV5-8 and TRBJ1-1, with 8 bases matching TRBD1. CDR3 length: 16 amino acids. The germline gives CDR1 SGHTS, CDR2 YDEGEE. J gave up 0 bases and V 3 bases, and 7 bases lay outside the gene matches. CDR3 in amino acids: CASSSWTGIMNTEAFF. DNA of the CDR3: TGTGCCAGCAGCTCTTGGACAGGGATAATGAACACTGAAGCTTTCTTT.

The V call is TRBV2, the J call TRBJ2-6, with D unclear. The CDR3 length is 14 residues. V shed 5 bases and J shed 1 base, with 6 bases lying between them. The germline gives CDR1 SNHLY, CDR2 FYNNEI. CDR3 loop: CASSKTSGANVLTF. Here the CDR3 DNA reads TGTGCCAGCAGTAAGACATCTGGGGCCAACGTCCTGACTTTC.

This rearrangement joins TRBV6-5 to TRBJ1-5; D perhaps matches TRBD1 (6 bases). Trimming removed 6 bases from V and 5 bases from J, with 17 bases in between. CDR1 MNHEY and CDR2 SVGAGI come from the germline V gene. This CDR3 spans 15 amino acids. The CDR3 protein is CASSISQGSHQPQHF. CDR3 DNA: TGTGCCAGCAGCATATCACAGGGTTCACATCAGCCCCAGCATTTT.

As for this clone: One junction end disagrees with the germline gene, perhaps due to a read error. The V and J genes are TRBV5-1 and TRBJ2-7, with TRBD1 identical over 11 bases. Germline CDR1 reads SGHRS; CDR2 reads YFSETQ. This CDR3 comprises 15 residues. DNA for the CDR3: TGCGCCAGCGGCTTAGGGACAGGGGGCTCCTACGAGCAGTACTTC. As protein: CASGLGTGGSYEQYF.

The CDR3 loop is CASSLYRDQPQHF. CDR3 nucleotide sequence: TGTGCCAGCAGCTTGTACAGGGACCAGCCCCAGCATTTT. This chain uses TRBV5-8 with TRBJ1-5, with a possible D match to TRBD1 (6 bases). The V end was cut by 1 base, the J end by 7 bases, with 9 bases between. Germline V gives CDR1 SGHTS, CDR2 YDEGEE. CDR3 length: 13 amino acids.

A word on this clone: The germline gene is not matched at one end of the junction; a read error may be the cause. This chain joins TRBV19 and TRBJ1-5; 9 nucleotides agree with TRBD1. The CDR3 totals 15 residues. Germline V gene data show CDR1 as LNHDA and CDR2 as SQIVND (reference sequence). CDR3 sequence reads: CASRIGDRENQPQHF. In DNA form, the CDR3 reads TGTGCCAGTAGGATAGGGGACAGGGAAAATCAGCCCCAGCATTTT.

This clone was seen a single time. V and J are TRBV12-3 or TRBV12-4 and TRBJ1-2; no firm D call. This CDR3 contains 13 residues. Trimming stripped 5 bases from V and 3 bases from J, with 10 bases between. The CDR3 region is CASSALTDYGYTF. CDR3 DNA sequence: TGTGCCAGCAGTGCCTTAACAGACTATGGCTACACCTTC.

The chain links TRBV6-5 to TRBJ2-2; possibly TRBD1 for D (5 bases). Trimming took off 6 bases at V and 7 bases at J, with 15 bases between the two ends. The CDR3 has 14 amino acids. In germline, CDR1 is MNHEY, CDR2 SVGAGI. The CDR3 loop is CASSLVIGHGELFF. In nucleotides, the CDR3 is TGTGCCAGCAGCCTTGTCATCGGACACGGGGAGCTGTTTTTT.

The rearrangement links TRBV29-1 to TRBJ1-2; the match to TRBD1 covers 7 bases. The junction had 17 bases not matched to a gene; V was cut back by 5 bases and J by 5 bases. The CDR3 has 16 amino acids. Germline V gene sequence: CDR1 SQVTM, CDR2 ANQGSEA. This CDR3 reads CSVSSSWDSTTYGYTF. CDR3 nucleotide sequence: TGCAGCGTTTCCTCTTCCTGGGACAGCACTACGTATGGCTACACCTTC.

The V and J genes are TRBV29-1 and TRBJ2-7; D might be TRBD2 (6 bases). V lost 5 bases, J lost 6 bases, and 20 bases lay in between. Per germline, CDR1 SQVTM and CDR2 ANQGSEA. The CDR3 runs to 14 residues. This chain's CDR3 is CSVTRQLARGEQYF. The CDR3 DNA sequence: TGCAGCGTTACACGACAGTTGGCGCGGGGCGAGCAGTACTTC.

The gene calls are TRBV27 and TRBJ2-7; 7 nucleotides match TRBD2. Germline CDR1 is MNHEY and CDR2 is SMNVEV (reference sequence). V trimming: 11 bases; J trimming: 5 bases; junction bases outside the gene matches: 18. There are 15 residues in the CDR3. The CDR3 region is CASTPRAGVTHEQYF. CDR3 bases: TGTGCCTCAACCCCCCGGGCGGGGGTGACTCACGAGCAGTACTTC.

V and J are TRBV19 and TRBJ2-3; TRBD2 aligns across 7 bases. The CDR3 extends over 16 amino acids. With V trimmed by 1 base and J by 1 base, 5 bases remained unmatched. Germline V gene data show CDR1 as LNHDA and CDR2 as SQIVND (reference sequence). This chain's CDR3 is CASSIVAGRGTDTQYF. The CDR3 coding sequence is TGTGCCAGTAGTATAGTCGCGGGGAGGGGCACAGATACGCAGTATTTT.

The V gene is TRBV12-3 or TRBV12-4, the J gene TRBJ1-2; no firm D call. Trimming removed 2 bases from V and 6 bases from J, with 7 bases in between. The CDR3 is 12 amino acids. CDR3 sequence reads: CASSLRRNGYTF. The DNA for the CDR3 is TGTGCCAGCAGTTTACGCAGAAATGGCTACACCTTC.

This chain connects TRBV10-3 to TRBJ1-1; D unclear. The CDR3 spans 14 residues. Germline loops: CDR1 ENHRY, CDR2 SYGVKD. Trimming took off 7 bases at V and 1 base at J, with 13 bases between the two ends. CDR3 nucleotides: TGTGCCATCACACGGGGTTTGCAGAACACTGAAGCTTTCTTT. This sequence encodes CAITRGLQNTEAFF.

The rearrangement links TRBV9 to TRBJ2-2; 9 bases agree with TRBD1. J gave up 5 bases and V 4 bases, and 6 bases lay outside the gene matches. CDR3 size: 15 residues. Germline V CDR1 and CDR2: SGDLS, YYNGEE. In DNA, the CDR3 is TGTGCCAGCAGCACCGCCGGGACAGGGACCGGGGAGCTGTTTTTT. Residues: CASSTAGTGTGELFF.